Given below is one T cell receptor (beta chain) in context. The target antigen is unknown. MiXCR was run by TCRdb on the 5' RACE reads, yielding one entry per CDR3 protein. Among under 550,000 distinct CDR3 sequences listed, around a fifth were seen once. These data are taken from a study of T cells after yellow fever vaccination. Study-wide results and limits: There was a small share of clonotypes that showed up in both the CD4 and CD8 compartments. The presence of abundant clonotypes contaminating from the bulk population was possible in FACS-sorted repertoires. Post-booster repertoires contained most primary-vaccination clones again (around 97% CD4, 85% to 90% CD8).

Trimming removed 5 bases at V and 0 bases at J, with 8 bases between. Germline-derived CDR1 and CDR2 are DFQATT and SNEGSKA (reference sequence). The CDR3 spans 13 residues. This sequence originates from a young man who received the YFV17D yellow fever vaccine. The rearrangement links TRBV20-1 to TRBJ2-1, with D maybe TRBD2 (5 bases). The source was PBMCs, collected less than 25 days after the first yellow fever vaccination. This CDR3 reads CSAAGRSYNEQFF. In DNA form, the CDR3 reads TGCAGTGCTGCGGGCCGCTCCTACAATGAGCAGTTCTTC.